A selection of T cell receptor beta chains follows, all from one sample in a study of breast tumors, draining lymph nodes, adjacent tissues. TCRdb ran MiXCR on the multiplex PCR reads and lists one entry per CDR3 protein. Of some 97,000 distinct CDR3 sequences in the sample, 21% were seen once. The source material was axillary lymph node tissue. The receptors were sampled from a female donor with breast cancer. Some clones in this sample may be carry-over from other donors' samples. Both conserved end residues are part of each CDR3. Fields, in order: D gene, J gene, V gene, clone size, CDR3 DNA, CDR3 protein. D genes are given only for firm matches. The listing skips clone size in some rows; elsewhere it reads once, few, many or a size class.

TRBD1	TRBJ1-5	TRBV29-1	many	TGCAGCAGAACAGGGGATCAGCCCCAGCATTTT	CSRTGDQPQHF
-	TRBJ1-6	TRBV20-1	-	TGCAGTCTGTCTGCGGGGCGCGGGTTTTATTCACCCCTCCACTTT	CSLSAGRGFYSPLHF
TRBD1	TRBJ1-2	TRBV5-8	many	TGTGCCAGCTGTCTACAGGGGGCAGAAGGCTACACCTTC	CASCLQGAEGYTF
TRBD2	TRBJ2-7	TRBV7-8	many	TGTGCCAGCAGCCGAAACGTAGCGGGGGCGGGGGGCGAGCAGTACTTC	CASSRNVAGAGGEQYF
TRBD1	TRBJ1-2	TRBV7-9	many	TGTGCCAGCAGCTTAGGACAGGGAGTCCGCTATGGCTACACCTTC	CASSLGQGVRYGYTF
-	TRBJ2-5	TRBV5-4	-	TGTGCCAGCAGCTTGGCTACTTGGGCGGGGACTTACCAAGGGACCCAGTACTTC	CASSLATWAGTYQGTQYF
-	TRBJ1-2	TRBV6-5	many	TGTGCCAGCAGTTACTCGCTGGACAGAAGCTATGGCTACACCTTC	CASSYSLDRSYGYTF
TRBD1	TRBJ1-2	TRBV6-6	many	TGTGCCAGCAGGCACCTCGACAGGGGCTATGGCTACACCTTC	CASRHLDRGYGYTF
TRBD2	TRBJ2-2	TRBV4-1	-	TGCGCCAGCAGCCATTTAGCGGGAGGGACCGGGGAGCTGTTTTTT	CASSHLAGGTGELFF
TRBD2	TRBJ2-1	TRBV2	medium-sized	TGTGCCAGCCGGGAGGACACAGAGCAGTTCTTC	CASREDTEQFF
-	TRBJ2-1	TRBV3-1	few	TGTGCCAGCAGCCAAGAGGGGGACAATGAGCAGTTCTTC	CASSQEGDNEQFF
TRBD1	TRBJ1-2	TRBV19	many	TGTGCCAGTACTCCGACAGGGAGACCTTATGGCTACACCTTC	CASTPTGRPYGYTF
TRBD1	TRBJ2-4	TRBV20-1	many	TGCAGTGCTAGGGGACACAAGACAGGGCTAGCCAAAAACATTCAGTACTTC	CSARGHKTGLAKNIQYF
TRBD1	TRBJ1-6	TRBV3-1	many	TGTGCCAGCAGCTTCGGACAGGGAGGTTATTCACCCCTCCACTTT	CASSFGQGGYSPLHF
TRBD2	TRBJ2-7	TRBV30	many	TGTGCCTGGAGACTAGCGGGGTCCCACGAGCAGTACTTC	CAWRLAGSHEQYF
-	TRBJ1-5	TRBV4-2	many	TGTGCCAGCAGCCCGGGACGGAGAAGCAATCAGCCCCAGCATTTT	CASSPGRRSNQPQHF
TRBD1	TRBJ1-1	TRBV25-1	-	TGTGCCAGCAGTGTCTCAGGGGGAGTGGAGGCACCTGAAGCTTTCTTT	CASSVSGGVEAPEAFF
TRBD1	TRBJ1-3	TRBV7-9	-	TGTGCCAGCAGCGACGACAGGGTCACTGGAAACACCATATATTTT	CASSDDRVTGNTIYF
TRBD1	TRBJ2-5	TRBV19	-	TGTGCCAGTAGTATGGACAGGGGTGAGACCCAGTACTTC	CASSMDRGETQYF
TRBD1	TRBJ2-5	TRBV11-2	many	TGTGCCAGCAGCTTAGTGGGAAACAGGGGGCGAGAGACCCAGTACTTC	CASSLVGNRGRETQYF
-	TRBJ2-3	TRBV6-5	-	TGTGCCAGCAGTTCTCTCGAGGGGATCCCTAGCACAGATACGCAGTATTTT	CASSSLEGIPSTDTQYF
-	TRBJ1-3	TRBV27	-	TGTGCCAGCCGGCCAGGGGATTCTGGAAACACCATATATTTT	CASRPGDSGNTIYF
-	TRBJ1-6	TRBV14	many	TGTGCCAGCAGCCAAGGTGCGGGGGTATACAATTCACCCCTCCACTTT	CASSQGAGVYNSPLHF
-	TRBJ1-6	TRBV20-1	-	TGCAGTGCTAGAGTCCCAGGTAGCGATTCACCCCTCCACTTT	CSARVPGSDSPLHF
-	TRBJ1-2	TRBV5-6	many	TGTGCCAGCACCAGGGACTATGACTATGGCTACACCTTC	CASTRDYDYGYTF
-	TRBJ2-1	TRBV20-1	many	TGCAGTGCTAGAGATCTGGACAACTACAATGAGCAGTTCTTC	CSARDLDNYNEQFF
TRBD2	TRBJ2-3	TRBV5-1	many	TGCGCCAGCAGCTTGACTAGCGGGGTCACAGATACGCAGTATTTT	CASSLTSGVTDTQYF
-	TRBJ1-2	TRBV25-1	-	TGTGCCAGCAGTGAAGGGTATGGCTACGCCTTC	CASSEGYGYAF
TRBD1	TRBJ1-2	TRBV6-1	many	TGTGCCAGCAGACAGGGACAGCTTTACTATGGCTACACCTTC	CASRQGQLYYGYTF
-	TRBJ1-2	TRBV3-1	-	TGTGCCAGCAGCCGTCAGAGGCGGGATGGCTACACCTTC	CASSRQRRDGYTF
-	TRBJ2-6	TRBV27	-	TGTGCCAGCAGTTTATACAGGGCAAGCTCTGGGGCCAACGTCCTGACTTTC	CASSLYRASSGANVLTF
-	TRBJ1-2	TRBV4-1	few	TGCGCCAGCAGCCAAGCGACTTGGAGTGGCTACACCTTC	CASSQATWSGYTF
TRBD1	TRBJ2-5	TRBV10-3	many	TGTGCCATAAAAAAACAGGGGACGGGGGAGACCCAGTACTTC	CAIKKQGTGETQYF
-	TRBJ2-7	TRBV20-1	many	TGCAGTGCTACAAGTTTAGGGGGGGTCGGGCTCAATTCCTACGAGCAGTACTTC	CSATSLGGVGLNSYEQYF
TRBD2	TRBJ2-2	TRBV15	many	TGTGCCACCAGCCCAGGGAGGGCGAACACCGGGGAGCTGTTTTTT	CATSPGRANTGELFF
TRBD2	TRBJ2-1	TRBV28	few	TGTGCCAGCAGCTCCCCGGGACTAGGTTACAATGAGCAGTTCTTC	CASSSPGLGYNEQFF
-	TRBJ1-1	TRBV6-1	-	TGTGCCAGCAGGGCGTTTCTGGGCACTGAAGCTTTCTTT	CASRAFLGTEAFF
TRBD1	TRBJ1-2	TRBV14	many	TGTGCCAGCAGCCAGGACAGGGTGGAGACGAAGGGCTACACCTTC	CASSQDRVETKGYTF
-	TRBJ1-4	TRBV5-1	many	TGCGCCAGCAGTCCCTCGGTGAGTCGAACCTATGAAAAACTGTTTTTT	CASSPSVSRTYEKLFF
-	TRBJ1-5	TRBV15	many	TGTGCCACCAGGGCAGGAGCGAGTCAGCCCCAGCATTTT	CATRAGASQPQHF
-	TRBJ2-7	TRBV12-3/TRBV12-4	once	TGTGCCAGCAGTTTATCTATCGAGCAGTACTTC	CASSLSIEQYF
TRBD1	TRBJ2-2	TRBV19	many	TGTGCCAGTAAAAGGCAGGGGGCAGCCGGGGAGCTGTTTTTT	CASKRQGAAGELFF
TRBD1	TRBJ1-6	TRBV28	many	TGTGCCAGCAGCTTTCGACAGGGGATAAATTCACCCCTCCACTTT	CASSFRQGINSPLHF
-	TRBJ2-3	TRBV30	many	TGTGCCTGGAGTGTAGGGACTTTTCGTACGCAGTATTTT	CAWSVGTFRTQYF
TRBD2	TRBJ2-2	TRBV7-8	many	TGTGCCAGCAGCGGGAGCGGGAGTGGTACCGGGGAGCTGTTTTTT	CASSGSGSGTGELFF
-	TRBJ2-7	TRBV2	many	TGTGCCAGCAGTGAAGCGGTTCGGTCAGGAACCTCCTACGAGCAGTACTTC	CASSEAVRSGTSYEQYF
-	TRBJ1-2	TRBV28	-	TGTGCCAGCAGACCCGGCGGGGGCTTTTATGGCTACACCTTC	CASRPGGGFYGYTF
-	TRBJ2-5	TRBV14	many	TGTGCCAGCAGCCAAGATCTACGGCTTTCGGTGGAGACCCAGTACTTC	CASSQDLRLSVETQYF
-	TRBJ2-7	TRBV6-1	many	TGTGCCAGCAGTGAACTCCCCACCTACGAGCAGTACTTC	CASSELPTYEQYF
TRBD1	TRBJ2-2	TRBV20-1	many	TGCAGTGCGACCGGGACAGGGCGGACCGGGGAGCTGTTTTTT	CSATGTGRTGELFF